Below, 29 T cell receptor beta chains from the same sample are listed, as sequenced in a study of blood T cell repertoires in COVID-19. The method was immunoSEQ multiplex PCR; TCRdb's version includes in-frame clones alone and lacks a portion of them. The sample shows approximately 250,000 clones, 70% to 90% of them seen only once. Sample: PBMCs or T cells enriched from blood (not recorded which). These receptors were obtained from a woman between 35 and 50 years old with acute COVID-19.

CDR3 coding DNA: TGCGCCAGCAGCTTGGGCGGGACGGAGCATGCCTCGGGCTACACCTTC. It codes for CASSLGGTEHASGYTF. V usage is TRBV5-1 and J usage is TRBJ1-2; D is perhaps TRBD1 (5 bases). The CDR3 extends over 16 amino acids. Germline CDR1 SGHRS, CDR2 YFSETQ. Trimming removed 0 bases from V and 8 bases from J, with 20 bases in between.

The chain links TRBV7-8 to TRBJ1-3; a weak D match, TRBD1 (6 bases). From germline, CDR1 is SGHVS and CDR2 FQNEAQ. This CDR3 contains 14 residues. Trimming left V 5 bases short and J 0 bases short, with 8 bases between. CDR3 sequence reads: CASSPQGSGNTIYF. DNA for the CDR3: TGTGCCAGCAGCCCACAGGGCTCTGGAAACACCATATATTTT.

The genes are TRBV19 and TRBJ1-2; TRBD1 is a possible D gene (6 bases). Germline CDR1 LNHDA, CDR2 SQIVND (reference sequence). The CDR3 sequence is 15 residues long. The germline V and J ends were trimmed by 3 bases and 3 bases, with 14 bases remaining between them. Here the CDR3 reads CASSIRDTDYYGYTF. CDR3 in DNA: TGTGCCAGTAGTATTCGGGACACAGACTACTATGGCTACACCTTC.

This clone showed up just once. The chain joins TRBV5-1 to TRBJ1-2; TRBD1 matches at 7 bases. With V trimmed by 0 bases and J by 13 bases, 12 bases remained unmatched. Looked up from germline, CDR1 is SGHRS and CDR2 is YFSETQ. The CDR3 contains 14 residues. The CDR3 DNA reads TGCGCCAGCAGCTTGGAGGGGGACAGTGTGGGTTCCACCTTC. This codes for CASSLEGDSVGSTF.

This clone was seen once. V and J are TRBV12-3 or TRBV12-4 and TRBJ2-7; no clear D. Trimming removed 5 bases at V and 2 bases at J, with 7 bases between. This CDR3 has 12 amino acids. CDR3 sequence (DNA): TGTGCCAGCAGTGCGGTGGCCTACGAGCAGTACTTC. Protein product: CASSAVAYEQYF.

The rearrangement uses TRBV5-1 and TRBJ1-6; TRBD1 matches 10 bases. Germline V CDR1 and CDR2: SGHRS, YFSETQ. V shed 6 bases, J shed 8 bases, and the junction held 14 bases outside the gene matches. This CDR3 spans 17 amino acids. The CDR3: CASTLRGTGDVDSPLHF. The CDR3 bases are TGCGCCAGCACCCTACGCGGGACAGGGGATGTGGATTCACCCCTCCACTTT.

The DNA of the CDR3 is TGTGCCAGTAGGCGGGAGACCACATACAATGAGCAGTTCTTC. Translation: CASRRETTYNEQFF. V usage is TRBV19 and J usage is TRBJ2-1, with TRBD2 identical over 7 bases. Trimming at V came to 6 bases and at J to 4 bases, leaving 6 bases not matched to a gene. Germline CDR1 and CDR2: LNHDA and SQIVND (reference sequence). The CDR3 consists of 14 residues.

V and J are TRBV28 and TRBJ2-5, with 8 bases identical to TRBD1. CDR3 size: 15 residues. The trim removed 6 bases at V and 5 bases at J, leaving 11 bases unmatched. Looked up from germline, CDR1 is MDHEN and CDR2 is SYDVKM. The chain's CDR3 is CASSNRGVVEETQYF. CDR3 sequence (DNA): TGTGCCAGCAGCAACAGGGGGGTTGTGGAGGAGACCCAGTACTTC.

J is TRBJ1-2 and V is TRBV7-9; 7 bases are a match to TRBD1. The trim removed 5 bases at V and 8 bases at J, leaving 14 bases unmatched. The CDR3 length is 15 residues. Germline V CDR1 and CDR2: SEHNR, FQNEAQ (reference sequence). The CDR3 reads CASSPQSQDRRGYTF. The CDR3 bases are TGTGCCAGCAGCCCCCAATCTCAGGACAGGAGGGGCTACACCTTC.

CDR3 protein: CASSPRWVSAGNEQFF. For the CDR3, the DNA is TGTGCCAGCAGCCCGAGATGGGTATCTGCAGGGAATGAGCAGTTCTTC. The rearrangement uses TRBV5-5 and TRBJ2-1; tentative D call: TRBD1 (5 bases). This CDR3 has 16 residues. Germline V gene sequence: CDR1 SGHKS, CDR2 YYEKEE (reference sequence). Trimming left V 4 bases short and J 7 bases short, with 21 bases between.

The table lists this clone with a count of one. J is TRBJ2-1 and V is TRBV10-3; D not certain. CDR1 is ENHRY and CDR2 is SYGVKD in the germline V gene. Trimming removed 8 bases at V and 0 bases at J, with 8 bases between. This CDR3 is 13 amino acids long. The CDR3 bases are TGTGCCATCTCCTCAGACTCCTACAATGAGCAGTTCTTC. This encodes CAISSDSYNEQFF.

This clone showed up just a few times. The V gene is TRBV6-2 or TRBV6-3, the J gene TRBJ2-7; no definite D call. The CDR3 sequence is 14 residues long. Germline V lookup: CDR1 MNHEY, CDR2 SVGEGT. The ends were cut back, 4 bases at V and 2 bases at J, with 12 bases in the middle. CDR3 nucleotides: TGTGCCAGCAGTTCAACAAGTGTGACCTACGAGCAGTACGTC. Translating it yields CASSSTSVTYEQYV.

V gene TRBV28 combines with J gene TRBJ2-2, with D possibly matching TRBD1 (6 bases). This CDR3 region has 15 residues. V lost 9 bases, J lost 6 bases, and 20 bases lay in between. The germline CDR1 and CDR2 sequences are MDHEN and SYDVKM. CDR3 bases: TGTGCCAGAACCACAGGGAAGTTGTCCGCCGGGGAGCTGTTTTTT. Residues: CARTTGKLSAGELFF. Drawing the rest from reference TRBV28 and TRBJ2-2, the complete variable domain is DVKVTQSSRYLVKRTGEKVFLECVQDMDHENMFWYRQDPGLGLRLIYFSYDVKMKEKGDIPEGYSVSREKKERFSLILESASTNQTSMYLCARTTGKLSAGELFFGEGSRLTVL.

This clone was counted only a few times. The CDR3 region is CASSHSGGQGVGGYTF. DNA of the CDR3: TGTGCCAGCAGCCATTCCGGCGGACAGGGGGTCGGTGGCTACACCTTC. V is TRBV4-2 and J is TRBJ1-2; TRBD1 matches at 10 bases. The germline V gene encodes CDR1 LGHNA and CDR2 YNFKEQ. J was trimmed by 7 bases and V by 3 bases; bases with no gene match: 11. The CDR3 is 16 residues long.

The rearrangement uses TRBV7-8 and TRBJ1-1; TRBD1 might be the D (5 bases). Looked up from germline, CDR1 is SGHVS and CDR2 is FQNEAQ. The length of the CDR3 is 12 residues. V dropped 1 base and J dropped 13 bases, with 13 bases sitting between them. The CDR3 DNA is TGTGCCAGCAGCTTAGGGGAGGGGAGGGGTTTCTTT. It specifies CASSLGEGRGFF.

This rearrangement joins TRBV20-1 to TRBJ2-3, with TRBD2 matching 7 bases. Germline V gene data show CDR1 as DFQATT and CDR2 as SNEGSKA (reference sequence). V dropped 3 bases and J dropped 3; count of bases not matched to a gene: 9. The CDR3 is 15 amino acids. CDR3 sequence: CSASRGGSGTDTQYF. CDR3 in DNA: TGCAGTGCTAGTCGTGGCGGGAGCGGAACAGATACGCAGTATTTT.

The gene calls are TRBV29-1 and TRBJ1-2; D may be TRBD1 (5 bases). V lost 2 bases, J lost 5 bases, and 9 bases lay in between. CDR3 length: 12 amino acids. Germline V lookup: CDR1 SQVTM, CDR2 ANQGSEA. The CDR3 DNA reads as TGCAGCGTTGAATCCAGGGTATATGGCTACACCTTC. This gives the protein CSVESRVYGYTF.

This chain connects TRBV27 to TRBJ2-7; D might be TRBD2 (6 bases). The CDR3 runs 14 residues. Trimming stripped 3 bases from V and 2 bases from J, with 11 bases between. Germline V gene data show CDR1 as MNHEY and CDR2 as SMNVEV (reference sequence). The CDR3 region is CASSLGGVPYEQYV. DNA for the CDR3: TGTGCCAGCAGTTTGGGCGGGGTCCCCTACGAGCAGTACGTC.

The V and J genes are TRBV28 and TRBJ1-1; D possibly corresponds to TRBD1 (6 bases). CDR1 MDHEN and CDR2 SYDVKM come from the germline V gene. The V and J ends lost 6 bases and 1 base respectively, with 12 bases between them. The CDR3 totals 14 residues. The CDR3 region has the DNA TGTGCCAGCAGAAGCGGGGGCCCGAACACTGAAGCTTTCTTT. This sequence encodes CASRSGGPNTEAFF.

This chain uses TRBV7-8 with TRBJ2-7; tentative D call: TRBD2 (5 bases). V dropped 2 bases and J dropped 1 base, with 9 bases sitting between them. The CDR3 totals 14 residues. Germline assignment: CDR1 SGHVS and CDR2 FQNEAQ. The CDR3 here is CASSLIAGSYEQYV. CDR3 nucleotides: TGTGCCAGCAGCTTAATTGCGGGTTCCTACGAGCAGTACGTC.

A single count supports this clone. Other nucleotide sequences in the sample specify the same CDR3. V usage is TRBV9 and J usage is TRBJ1-2; possible D gene TRBD1, 5 bases. Trimming removed 0 bases from V and 2 bases from J, with 11 bases in between. Germline V lookup: CDR1 SGDLS, CDR2 YYNGEE. The CDR3 sequence is 15 residues long. The CDR3 DNA reads as TGTGCCAGCAGCGTAGGCCAGGGTCTGAACTATGGCTACACCTTC. Residues: CASSVGQGLNYGYTF.

This rearrangement joins TRBV15 to TRBJ1-4; perhaps TRBD1 as D (5 bases). V gave up 6 bases and J gave up 4 bases, with 15 bases separating them. CDR3 length: 15 residues. Germline CDR1 is LNHNV and CDR2 is YYDKDF (reference sequence). For the CDR3, the DNA is TGTGCCACCAGACGTCCAGGGTCTTTTAATGAAAAACTGTTTTTT. Translating gives CATRRPGSFNEKLFF.

The chain is built from TRBV6-1 and TRBJ1-6; D is possibly TRBD1 (5 bases). V lost 3 bases and J 6 bases, leaving 6 bases between the germline ends. This CDR3 contains 13 residues. Germline V gene lookup returns CDR1 MNHNS and CDR2 SASEGT. CDR3 DNA: TGTGCCAGCAGTGATCAGGGTAATTCACCCCTCCACTTT. This codes for CASSDQGNSPLHF.

The V and J genes are TRBV7-9 and TRBJ2-5, with a weak D call TRBD1 (5 bases). This CDR3 region has 14 residues. V was cut by 5 bases and J by 2 bases, with 12 bases left in between. Germline V gene lookup returns CDR1 SEHNR and CDR2 FQNEAQ (reference sequence). CDR3 amino acids: CASSPQTGQETQYF. The CDR3 DNA sequence: TGTGCCAGCAGCCCCCAAACAGGACAAGAGACCCAGTACTTC. Based on the CDR3 plus reference TRBV7-9 and TRBJ2-5, the full variable domain is DTGVSQNPRHKITKRGQNVTFRCDPISEHNRLYWYRQTLGQGPEFLTYFQNEAQLEKSRLLSDRFSAERPKGSFSTLEIQRTEQGDSAMYLCASSPQTGQETQYFGPGTRLLVL.

This clone was found once. The rearrangement uses TRBV6-6 and TRBJ2-4; no definite D call. CDR1 MNHNY and CDR2 SVGAGI come from the germline V gene (reference sequence). V lost 2 bases and J 4 bases, leaving 6 bases between the germline ends. The CDR3 covers 13 residues. The DNA for the CDR3 is TGTGCCAGCAGTTACCCCCTTAAAAACATTCAGTACTTC. Its translation is CASSYPLKNIQYF.

This rearrangement joins TRBV5-6 to TRBJ2-7; 9 bases match TRBD1. The CDR3 consists of 14 residues. V gave up 7 bases and J gave up 8 bases; unmatched junction bases: 13. The germline CDR1 and CDR2 sequences are SGHDT and YYEEEE. Here the CDR3 DNA reads TGTGCCAGCGGCTGGGGGACAGGGAACGGGAAGCAGTACGTC. Amino acid sequence: CASGWGTGNGKQYV.

The chain couples TRBV11-2 to TRBJ1-2; 10 bases fit TRBD1. The germline V gene has CDR1 SGHAT and CDR2 FQNNGV. The CDR3 sequence is 16 residues long. Unmatched junction bases numbered 11, after V lost 5 bases and J lost 5 bases. The chain's CDR3 is CASSPSAGTGVYGYTF. In DNA, the CDR3 is TGTGCCAGCAGCCCCTCAGCCGGGACAGGGGTATATGGCTACACCTTC.

This chain connects TRBV13 to TRBJ1-1, with a weak D call TRBD1 (5 bases). V shed 6 bases and J shed 7 bases, with 30 bases lying between them. This CDR3 has 18 amino acids. The germline V gene encodes CDR1 PRHDT and CDR2 FYEKMQ (reference sequence). CDR3 nucleotides: TGTGCCAGCAGGAACAAGGGTGTGTCGGGGACTGGACGGGGTGAAGCTTTCTTT. This gives the protein CASRNKGVSGTGRGEAFF. Based on the CDR3 plus reference TRBV13 and TRBJ1-1, the full variable domain is AAGVIQSPRHLIKEKRETATLKCYPIPRHDTVYWYQQGPGQDPQFLISFYEKMQSDKGSIPDRFSAQQFSDYHSELNMSSLELGDSALYFCASRNKGVSGTGRGEAFFGQGTRLTVV.

The chain links TRBV7-8 to TRBJ2-7, with a weak D call TRBD1 (6 bases). Trimming left V 3 bases short and J 0 bases short, with 12 bases between. The CDR3 has 15 residues. Germline-derived CDR1 and CDR2 are SGHVS and FQNEAQ. CDR3 in DNA: TGTGCCAGCAGCTTCGGACAGCCTAGCTCCTACGAGCAGTACGTC. Translated: CASSFGQPSSYEQYV.